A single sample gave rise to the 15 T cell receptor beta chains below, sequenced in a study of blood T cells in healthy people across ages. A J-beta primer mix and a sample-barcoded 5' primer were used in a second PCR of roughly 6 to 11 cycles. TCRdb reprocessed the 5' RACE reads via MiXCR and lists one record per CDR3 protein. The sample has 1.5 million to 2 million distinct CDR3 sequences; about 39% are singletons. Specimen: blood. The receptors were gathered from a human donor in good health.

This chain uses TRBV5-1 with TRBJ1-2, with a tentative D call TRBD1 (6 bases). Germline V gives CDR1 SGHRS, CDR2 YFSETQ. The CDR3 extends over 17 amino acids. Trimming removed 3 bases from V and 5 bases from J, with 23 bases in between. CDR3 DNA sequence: TGCGCCAGCAGCTGGGGTCCGGGGGCAGGGAACCTTTATGGCTACACCTTC. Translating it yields CASSWGPGAGNLYGYTF.

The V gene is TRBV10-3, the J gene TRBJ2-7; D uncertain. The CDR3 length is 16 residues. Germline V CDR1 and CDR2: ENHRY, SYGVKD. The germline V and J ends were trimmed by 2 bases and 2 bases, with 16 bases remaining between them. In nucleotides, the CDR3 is TGTGCCATCAGTGAGGTGAAGTACACGGAGACCTACGAGCAGTACTTC. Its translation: CAISEVKYTETYEQYF.

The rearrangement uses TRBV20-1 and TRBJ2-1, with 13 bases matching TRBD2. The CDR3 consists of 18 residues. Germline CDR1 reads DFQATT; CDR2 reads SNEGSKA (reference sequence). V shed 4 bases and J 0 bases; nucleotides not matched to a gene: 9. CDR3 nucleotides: TGCAGTGCTACACGGACTAGCGGGGGACCAAGCTCCTACAATGAGCAGTTCTTC. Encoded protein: CSATRTSGGPSSYNEQFF.

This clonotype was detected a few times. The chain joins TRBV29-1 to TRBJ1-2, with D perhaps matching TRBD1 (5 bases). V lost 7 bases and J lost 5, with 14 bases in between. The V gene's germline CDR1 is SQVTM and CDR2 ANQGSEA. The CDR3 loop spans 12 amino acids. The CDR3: CSALTDLYGYTF. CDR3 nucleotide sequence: TGCAGCGCCCTGACAGACCTTTATGGCTACACCTTC.

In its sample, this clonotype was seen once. This CDR3 is CASSLSGRGHTDTQYF. CDR3 sequence (DNA): TGTGCCAGCAGCTTGTCGGGCAGGGGACACACAGATACGCAGTATTTT. The rearrangement uses TRBV5-8 and TRBJ2-3; the D gene is possibly TRBD1 (6 bases). The CDR3 covers 16 residues. V was cut by 1 base and J by 2 bases, with 14 bases left in between. Per germline, CDR1 SGHTS and CDR2 YDEGEE.

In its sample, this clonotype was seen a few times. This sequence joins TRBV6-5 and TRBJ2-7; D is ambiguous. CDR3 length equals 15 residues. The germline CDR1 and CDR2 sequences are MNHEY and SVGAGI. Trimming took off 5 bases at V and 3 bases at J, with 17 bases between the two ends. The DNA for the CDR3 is TGTGCCAGCAGTGCCAAATCTGGATTTCGCTACGAGCAGTACTTC. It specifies CASSAKSGFRYEQYF.

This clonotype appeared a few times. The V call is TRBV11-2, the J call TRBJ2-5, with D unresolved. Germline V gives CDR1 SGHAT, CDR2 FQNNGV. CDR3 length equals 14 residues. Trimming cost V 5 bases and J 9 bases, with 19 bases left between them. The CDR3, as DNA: TGTGCCAGCAGCCCTGGTAGTGGGTATAGGGCCCAGTACTTC. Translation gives CASSPGSGYRAQYF. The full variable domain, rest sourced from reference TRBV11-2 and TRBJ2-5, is EAGVAQSPRYKIIEKRQSVAFWCNPISGHATLYWYQQILGQGPKLLIQFQNNGVVDDSQLPKDRFSAERLKGVDSTLKIQPAKLEDSAVYLCASSPGSGYRAQYFGPGTRLLVL.

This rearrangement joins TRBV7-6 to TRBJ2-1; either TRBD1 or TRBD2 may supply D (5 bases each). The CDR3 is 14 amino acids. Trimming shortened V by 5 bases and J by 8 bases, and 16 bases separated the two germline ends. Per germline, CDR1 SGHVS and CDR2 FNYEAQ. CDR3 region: CASSGLGPGDEQFF. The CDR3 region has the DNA TGTGCCAGCAGCGGACTGGGACCAGGTGATGAGCAGTTCTTC.

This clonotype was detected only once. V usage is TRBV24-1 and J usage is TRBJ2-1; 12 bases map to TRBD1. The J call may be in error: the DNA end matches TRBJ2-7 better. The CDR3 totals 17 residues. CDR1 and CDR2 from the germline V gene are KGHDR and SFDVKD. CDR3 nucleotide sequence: TGTGCCACCAGTGCCGTGGGACAGGGGGCAAGAAGCTACGAGCAGTACTTC. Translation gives CATSAVGQGARSYEQYF.

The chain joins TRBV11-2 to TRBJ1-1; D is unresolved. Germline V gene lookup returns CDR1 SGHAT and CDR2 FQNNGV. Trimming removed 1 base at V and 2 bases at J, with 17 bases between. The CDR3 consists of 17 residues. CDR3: CASSLAPGMGFNTEAFF. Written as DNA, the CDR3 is TGTGCCAGCAGCTTAGCGCCGGGAATGGGGTTTAACACTGAAGCTTTCTTT.

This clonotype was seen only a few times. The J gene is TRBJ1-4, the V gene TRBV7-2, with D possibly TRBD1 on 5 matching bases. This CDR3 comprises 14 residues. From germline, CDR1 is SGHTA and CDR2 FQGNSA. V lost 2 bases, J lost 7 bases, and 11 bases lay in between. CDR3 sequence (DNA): TGTGCCAGCAGCTTAATAGCTAGGGGTGAAAAACTGTTTTTT. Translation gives CASSLIARGEKLFF.

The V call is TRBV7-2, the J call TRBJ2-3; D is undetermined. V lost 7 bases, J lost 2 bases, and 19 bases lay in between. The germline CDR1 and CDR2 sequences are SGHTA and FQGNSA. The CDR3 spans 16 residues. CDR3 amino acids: CASTEDGVTYTDTQYF. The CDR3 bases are TGTGCCAGCACCGAAGATGGGGTAACCTACACAGATACGCAGTATTTT.

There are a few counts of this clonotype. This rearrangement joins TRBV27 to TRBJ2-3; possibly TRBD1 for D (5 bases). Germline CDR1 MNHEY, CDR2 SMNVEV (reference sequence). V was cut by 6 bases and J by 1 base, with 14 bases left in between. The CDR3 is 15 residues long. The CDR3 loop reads CASSVRWGRTDTQYF. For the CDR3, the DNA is TGTGCCAGCAGCGTCCGATGGGGCCGCACAGATACGCAGTATTTT.

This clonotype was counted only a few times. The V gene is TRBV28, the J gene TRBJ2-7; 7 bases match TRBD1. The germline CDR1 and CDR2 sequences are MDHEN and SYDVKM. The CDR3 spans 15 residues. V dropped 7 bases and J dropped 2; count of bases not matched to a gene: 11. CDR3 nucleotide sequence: TGTGCCAGCAAAGAAACCGGGACAGTCACCTACGAGCAGTACTTC. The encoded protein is CASKETGTVTYEQYF.

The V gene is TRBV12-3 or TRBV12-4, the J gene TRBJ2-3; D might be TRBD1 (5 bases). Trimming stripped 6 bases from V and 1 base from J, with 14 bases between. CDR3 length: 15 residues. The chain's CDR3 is CASSPQAVGTDTQYF. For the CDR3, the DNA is TGTGCCAGCAGCCCACAGGCGGTCGGCACAGATACGCAGTATTTT.